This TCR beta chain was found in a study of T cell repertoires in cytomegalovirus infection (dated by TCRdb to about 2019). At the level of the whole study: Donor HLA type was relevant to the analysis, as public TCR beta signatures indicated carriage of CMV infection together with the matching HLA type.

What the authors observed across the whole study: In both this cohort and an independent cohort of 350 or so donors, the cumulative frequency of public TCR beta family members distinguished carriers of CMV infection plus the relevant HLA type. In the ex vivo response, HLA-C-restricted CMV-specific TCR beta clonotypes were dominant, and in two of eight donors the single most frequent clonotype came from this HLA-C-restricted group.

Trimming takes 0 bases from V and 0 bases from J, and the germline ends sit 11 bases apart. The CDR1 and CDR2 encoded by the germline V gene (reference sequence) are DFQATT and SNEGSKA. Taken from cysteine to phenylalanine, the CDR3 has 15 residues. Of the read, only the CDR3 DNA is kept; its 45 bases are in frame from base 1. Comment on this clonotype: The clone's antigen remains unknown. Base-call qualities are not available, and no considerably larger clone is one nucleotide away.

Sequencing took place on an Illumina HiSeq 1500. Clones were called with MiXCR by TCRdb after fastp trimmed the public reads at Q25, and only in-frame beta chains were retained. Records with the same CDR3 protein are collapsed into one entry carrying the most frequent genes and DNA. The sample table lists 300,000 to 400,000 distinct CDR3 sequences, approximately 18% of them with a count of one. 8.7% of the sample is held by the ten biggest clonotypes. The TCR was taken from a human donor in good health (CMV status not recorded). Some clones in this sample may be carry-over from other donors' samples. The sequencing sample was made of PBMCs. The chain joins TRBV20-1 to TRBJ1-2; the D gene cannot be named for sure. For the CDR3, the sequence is CSARDPMGANYGYTF. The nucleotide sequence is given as TGCAGTGCTAGAGATCCGATGGGAGCTAACTATGGCTACACCTTC.